One sample yielded the 8 T cell receptor beta chains listed below, sequenced in a study of early T cells in non-severe SARS-CoV-2 infection. One entry per CDR3 protein results from TCRdb running MiXCR on the 5' RACE reads. The sample records about 68,000 distinct CDR3 sequences, about a tenth being singletons. The sample consisted of whole blood. These receptor sequences come from an adult who was a healthcare worker with PCR-confirmed SARS-CoV-2 infection or an uninfected control (not recorded which).

This clonotype was detected ten times or more. The chain carries TRBV6-6 and TRBJ2-2; D gene uncertain. Trimming shortened V by 7 bases and J by 4 bases, and 13 bases separated the two germline ends. CDR3 size: 14 residues. Germline assignment: CDR1 MNHNY and CDR2 SVGAGI (reference sequence). In nucleotides, the CDR3 is TGTGCCAGCACTGGGCAGAACTTCACCGGGGAGCTGTTTTTT. Encoded protein: CASTGQNFTGELFF.

Many counts were recorded for this clonotype. The chain uses TRBV28 and TRBJ1-2; 12 bases map to TRBD1. Germline CDR1 reads MDHEN; CDR2 reads SYDVKM. The CDR3 is 16 residues long. The trim removed 4 bases at V and 4 bases at J, leaving 7 bases unmatched. The CDR3 DNA is TGTGCCAGCAGTTCCGGGACAGGGGGCAAGCTCTATGGCTACACCTTC. This codes for CASSSGTGGKLYGYTF.

This clonotype was picked up many times. The chain has TRBV27 and TRBJ2-1, with 9 bases fitting TRBD2. CDR1 and CDR2 from the germline V gene are MNHEY and SMNVEV (reference sequence). This CDR3 is built from 14 residues. V was clipped by 5 bases and J by 1 base; unmatched bases: 0. The CDR3 sequence: CASSLAGSYNEQFF. In nucleotides, the CDR3 is TGTGCCAGCAGTCTAGCGGGATCCTACAATGAGCAGTTCTTC.

This clonotype has a count of ten or more. The genes are TRBV7-8 and TRBJ2-7; D is unresolved. This CDR3 comprises 13 residues. V shed 2 bases and J shed 3 bases, with 8 bases lying between them. The germline V gene encodes CDR1 SGHVS and CDR2 FQNEAQ. CDR3 protein: CASSLLPLYEQYF. For the CDR3, the DNA is TGTGCCAGCAGCTTACTCCCCCTCTACGAGCAGTACTTC. Filled out from reference TRBV7-8 and TRBJ2-7, the complete variable domain reads GAGVSQSPRYKVAKRGQDVALRCDPISGHVSLFWYQQALGQGPEFLTYFQNEAQLDKSGLPSDRFFAERPEGSVSTLKIQRTQQEDSAVYLCASSLLPLYEQYFGPGTRLTVT.

This clonotype has more than one count but fewer than ten. The V call is TRBV6-1, the J call TRBJ2-7; D possibly corresponds to TRBD2 (6 bases). CDR1 is MNHNS and CDR2 is SASEGT in the germline V gene. V was trimmed by 9 bases and J by 1 base, leaving 19 bases between them. The CDR3 sequence is 15 residues long. As DNA, the CDR3 is TGTGCCAGTTCGAAGGATTGGGAGGAATCCTACGAGCAGTACTTC. It yields the protein CASSKDWEESYEQYF.

In this sample, this clonotype turned up once. This sequence joins TRBV29-1 and TRBJ2-7; 7 nucleotides align to TRBD1. Germline CDR1 reads SQVTM; CDR2 reads ANQGSEA. The V and J ends lost 4 bases and 6 bases, in that order; junction bases with no gene match: 6. The CDR3 runs 12 residues. CDR3 loop: CSVGDSKLEQYF. CDR3 in DNA: TGCAGCGTTGGGGACAGTAAGCTCGAGCAGTACTTC.

The V call is TRBV29-1, the J call TRBJ1-2, with TRBD1 as a possible D gene (6 bases). Per the germline V gene, CDR1 is SQVTM and CDR2 is ANQGSEA. The CDR3 extends over 13 amino acids. V dropped 5 bases and J dropped 4 bases, with 14 bases sitting between them. This CDR3 reads CSVMTGSGYGYTF. Here the CDR3 DNA reads TGCAGCGTTATGACAGGCTCTGGCTATGGCTACACCTTC.

The J gene is TRBJ2-1, the V gene TRBV20-1; 13 bases are a match to TRBD2. Germline values: CDR1 DFQATT, CDR2 SNEGSKA (reference sequence). Germline trimming cut 0 bases from V and 5 bases from J; bases unmatched to any gene: 4. The CDR3 sequence is 16 residues long. The CDR3 spells CSARDLGLAGDNEQFF. The CDR3 DNA reads as TGCAGTGCTAGAGATCTAGGACTAGCGGGAGACAATGAGCAGTTCTTC.